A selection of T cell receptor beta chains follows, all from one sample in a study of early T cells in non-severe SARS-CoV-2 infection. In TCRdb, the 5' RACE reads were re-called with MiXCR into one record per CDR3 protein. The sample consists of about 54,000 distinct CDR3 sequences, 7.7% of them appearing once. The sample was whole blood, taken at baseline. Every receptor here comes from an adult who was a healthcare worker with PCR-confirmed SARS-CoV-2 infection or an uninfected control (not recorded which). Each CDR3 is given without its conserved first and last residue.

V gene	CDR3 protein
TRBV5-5	ASSLLRGLAEGEQF
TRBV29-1	STQNKNTEAF
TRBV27	ASRPGDSPLH
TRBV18	ASSRRTGETDTQY
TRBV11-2	ASRKAGTSDYEQY
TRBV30	AWSLHYEAPQY
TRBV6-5	ASSYGGQETQY
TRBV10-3	AIRTDRGSGNTIY
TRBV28	ASSEAVAGRYEQY
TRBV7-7	ASSWDRSGEQY
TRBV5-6	ASSFPAGNTIY
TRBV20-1	SARVGHQETQY
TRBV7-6	ASSPRDRDKNEQF
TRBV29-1	SVGPSGSVTQY
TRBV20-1	SALTGTDLNYGYT
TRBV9	ASSVSAPAYNEQF
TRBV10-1	ASSESGQESDTQY
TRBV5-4	ASSLGGMNTEAF
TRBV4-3	ASSPRTSGSGELF
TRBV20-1	SARGTGSSPVSYNSPLH
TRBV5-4	ASSDVARHHEQY
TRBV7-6	ASSSRSSGNTIY
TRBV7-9	ASSLQNNYGYT
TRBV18	ASSPEGHPSTDTQY
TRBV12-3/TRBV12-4	ASSLFGTGGEKLF
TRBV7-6	ASSPSLGSGRPYNEQF
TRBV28	ASCSGTYQETQY
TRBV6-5	ATFRGGEANVLT
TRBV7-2	ASSLPGQVFSGGYT
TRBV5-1	ASSLARTGSYNEQF
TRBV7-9	ASSLGGQTFQPQH
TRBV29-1	SVRGSSYNEQF
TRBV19	ASSSLAGAWSYNEQF
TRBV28	ASSYSPLVAGTYEQY
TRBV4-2	ASSQDIRGRVSYEQY
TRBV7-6	ASSLEQGAPRGTEAF
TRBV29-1	SVAGLAGSYEQY
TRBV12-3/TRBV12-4	ASSPGGRPFTDTQY
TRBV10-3	AISEGTAGYEQY
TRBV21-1	ASSTGHPYNEQF
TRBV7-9	ASSPTGTGTSEQY
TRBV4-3	ASSQVLGGGNEQY
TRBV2	ASGGQPQETQY
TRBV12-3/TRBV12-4	ASSARIDTQY
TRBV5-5	ASSAGYRAGANVLT
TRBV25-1	ASSEYFKAGAGTGELF
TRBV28	ASLPSGEGFHSYEQY
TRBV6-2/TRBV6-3	ASSQEQGGVYNEQF
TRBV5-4	ASSLDRGQTGELF
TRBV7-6	ASSLEAGAETQY
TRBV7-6	ASSPPGTGIGEQY
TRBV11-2	ASRHHSGREETQY
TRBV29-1	SVKRAGGNYEQY
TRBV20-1	SAPLPGTGGDEQY
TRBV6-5	ASSLVGGELF
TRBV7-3	ASSLNRYAPMNTGELF
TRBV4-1	ASSQDQRRVKEAF
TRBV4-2	ASSHIAGAATSEY
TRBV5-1	ASRRDREGNTEAF